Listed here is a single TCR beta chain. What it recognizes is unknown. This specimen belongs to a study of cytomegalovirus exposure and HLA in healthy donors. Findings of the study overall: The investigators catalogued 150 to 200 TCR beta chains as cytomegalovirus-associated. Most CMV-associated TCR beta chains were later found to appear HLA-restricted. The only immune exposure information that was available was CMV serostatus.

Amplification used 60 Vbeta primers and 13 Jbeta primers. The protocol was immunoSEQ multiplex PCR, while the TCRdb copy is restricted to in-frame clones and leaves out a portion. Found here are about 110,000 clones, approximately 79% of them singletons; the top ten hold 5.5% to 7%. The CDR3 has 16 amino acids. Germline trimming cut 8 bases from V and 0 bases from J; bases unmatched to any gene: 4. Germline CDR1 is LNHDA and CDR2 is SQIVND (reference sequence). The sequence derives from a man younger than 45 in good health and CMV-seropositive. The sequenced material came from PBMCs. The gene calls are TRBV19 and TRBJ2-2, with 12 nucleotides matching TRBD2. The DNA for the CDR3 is TGTGCCAGTGGCAGGACTAGCGGGACGAACACCGGGGAGCTGTTTTTT. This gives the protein CASGRTSGTNTGELFF. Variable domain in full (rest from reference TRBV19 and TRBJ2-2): DGGITQSPKYLFRKEGQNVTLSCEQNLNHDAMYWYRQDPGQGLRLIYYSQIVNDFQKGDIAEGYSVSREKKESFPLTVTSAQKNPTAFYLCASGRTSGTNTGELFFGEGSRLTVL.